Presented here are 3 T cell receptor beta chains from one specimen sequenced in a study of CD8 T cells in Susac syndrome. Random hexamers were used to reverse transcribe roughly 0.45 to 1 ug of RNA. TCRdb re-derived calls from the immunoSEQ multiplex PCR reads in MiXCR, one entry per CDR3 protein. The table records about 200,000 distinct CDR3 sequences, roughly 96% of them present only once. The specimen sequenced was CD4+ T cells from PBMCs. The receptors originated from a human donor with multiple sclerosis.

This chain connects TRBV24-1 to TRBJ2-1; no firm D call. This CDR3 has 13 residues. Germline lookup yields CDR1 KGHDR and CDR2 SFDVKD. V lost 1 base, J lost 6 bases, and 6 bases lay in between. The CDR3 loop is CATSDFKSNEQFF. Written as DNA, the CDR3 is TGTGCCACCAGTGATTTTAAAAGCAATGAGCAGTTCTTC.

This clonotype was counted a single time. The V call is TRBV29-1, the J call TRBJ2-1; no clear D. The CDR3 has 12 residues. Trimming cost V 5 bases and J 9 bases, with 14 bases left between them. The V gene's germline CDR1 is SQVTM and CDR2 ANQGSEA. The CDR3 loop is CSVSRQRSEQFF. CDR3 coding DNA: TGCAGCGTTAGCCGTCAACGAAGTGAGCAGTTCTTC.

The chain carries TRBV3-1 and TRBJ2-3; D perhaps matches TRBD1 (6 bases). CDR3 size: 16 residues. V was shortened by 6 bases and J by 2 bases, with 18 bases between the two germline ends. Germline V lookup: CDR1 LGHDT, CDR2 YNNKEL (reference sequence). CDR3 protein: CASSPILDRFTDTQYF. The CDR3 nucleotides are TGTGCCAGCAGTCCAATTCTCGACAGGTTCACAGATACGCAGTATTTT.